This passage covers 13 T cell receptor beta chains from one sample sequenced in a study of post-analysis software for immune sequencing data. Study results and limitations: The five TRBV segments detected at higher frequency in patients than in controls included TRBV5-6, TRBV5-1 and TRBV20-1.

These receptors have no known antigen. TCR beta libraries were prepared from cDNA with unique molecular identifiers. Each CDR3 protein is one row after TCRdb ran MiXCR on the PCR reads. Here the sample spans 350,000 to 450,000 distinct CDR3 sequences, 30% to 40% being singletons. The sample consisted of blood. Receptor source: a girl aged 2-10 years with multiple sclerosis.

A few counts support this clonotype. This chain joins TRBV28 and TRBJ1-2, with a possible D match to TRBD1 (6 bases). V dropped 4 bases and J dropped 3 bases, with 15 bases sitting between them. The germline CDR1 and CDR2 sequences are MDHEN and SYDVKM. The CDR3 length is 15 residues. The CDR3 nucleotides read TGTGCCAGCAGTTGGCCCGCGGGGGCGGACTATGGCTACACCTTC. Translation gives CASSWPAGADYGYTF.

This chain uses TRBV7-2 with TRBJ2-7; TRBD1 aligns across 10 bases. The CDR3 has 15 amino acids. The germline V gene encodes CDR1 SGHTA and CDR2 FQGNSA. V shed 3 bases, J shed 3 bases, and the junction held 5 bases outside the gene matches. CDR3 nucleotides: TGTGCCAGCAGCTTGAGGACAGGGGGGGACTACGAGCAGTACTTC. Amino acid sequence: CASSLRTGGDYEQYF.

The chain is built from TRBV20-1 and TRBJ2-1, with D tentatively TRBD2 (6 bases). Looked up from germline, CDR1 is DFQATT and CDR2 is SNEGSKA (reference sequence). The length of the CDR3 is 14 residues. Trimming shortened V by 8 bases and J by 8 bases, and 22 bases separated the two germline ends. The CDR3 here is CSSGRWAQADEQFF. The CDR3 DNA reads as TGCAGTTCGGGGAGGTGGGCCCAAGCGGATGAGCAGTTCTTC.

This clonotype appeared a few times. The genes are TRBV6-2 or TRBV6-3 and TRBJ1-5; D might be TRBD1 (6 bases). Germline V gene data show CDR1 as MNHEY and CDR2 as SVGEGT. The CDR3 consists of 15 residues. The V and J ends lost 5 bases and 4 bases respectively, with 15 bases between them. CDR3 protein: CASSQLQGWNQPQHF. The CDR3 nucleotides are TGTGCCAGCAGTCAATTACAGGGTTGGAATCAGCCCCAGCATTTT.

This clonotype turned up a few times. J is TRBJ2-7 and V is TRBV6-5; D may be TRBD1 or TRBD2 (6 bases each). The CDR3 consists of 13 residues. V lost 6 bases and J lost 2, with 11 bases in between. Germline V lookup: CDR1 MNHEY, CDR2 SVGAGI. The DNA of the CDR3 is TGTGCCAGCAGGATGGAGGGGGCCTACGAGCAGTACTTC. Its translation is CASRMEGAYEQYF.

This chain joins TRBV10-2 and TRBJ1-5; possible D gene TRBD1, 6 bases. Germline V gene data show CDR1 as WSHSY and CDR2 as SAAADI. CDR3 size: 13 residues. The V and J ends lost 2 bases and 7 bases respectively, with 9 bases between them. CDR3 DNA sequence: TGCGCCAGCAGTGAGGGGGGCGGGCAGCCCCAGCATTTT. It is translated as CASSEGGGQPQHF.

This chain joins TRBV10-3 and TRBJ2-3; D gene unclear. The V end lost 2 bases, the J end lost 1 base, and 4 bases lay between the germline ends. The CDR3 consists of 13 residues. The germline V gene has CDR1 ENHRY and CDR2 SYGVKD. CDR3 loop: CAISEAGTDTQYF. In DNA form, the CDR3 reads TGTGCCATCAGTGAGGCGGGCACAGATACGCAGTATTTT.

This clonotype was seen a few times. The genes are TRBV29-1 and TRBJ2-7; 8 positions match TRBD2. The length of the CDR3 is 14 residues. From germline, CDR1 is SQVTM and CDR2 ANQGSEA. V shed 5 bases, J shed 7 bases, and the junction held 13 bases outside the gene matches. CDR3 DNA: TGCAGCGTTCGAACTAGCGGCTCCTACAATGAGCAGTACTTC. The encoded protein is CSVRTSGSYNEQYF.

This clonotype was observed a few times. CDR3 coding DNA: TGTGCCAGCAGCGTAAACCAGGGAATCGGCCTCGGGTCTCAAGAGACCCAGTACTTC. Amino acids: CASSVNQGIGLGSQETQYF. The genes are TRBV9 and TRBJ2-5, with a possible D match to TRBD1 (5 bases). This CDR3 contains 19 residues. CDR1 SGDLS and CDR2 YYNGEE come from the germline V gene. Deletions cut 1 base from V and 2 bases from J, with 24 bases between.

The sample holds one count of this clonotype. This chain joins TRBV10-3 and TRBJ1-6; D perhaps matches TRBD1 (6 bases). Per the germline V gene, CDR1 is ENHRY and CDR2 is SYGVKD. The CDR3 totals 16 residues. V was shortened by 3 bases and J by 6 bases, with 15 bases between the two germline ends. This CDR3 reads CAISEGGDATNSPLHF. CDR3 nucleotide sequence: TGTGCCATCAGTGAAGGGGGGGACGCGACTAATTCACCCCTCCACTTT.

J is TRBJ2-5 and V is TRBV6-2 or TRBV6-3, with D possibly matching TRBD2 (5 bases). The J call is uncertain, as TRBJ2-7 better fits the DNA end. The CDR3 is 14 residues long. CDR1 and CDR2 (germline): MNHEY, SVGEGT. The CDR3 sequence is CASNTLVGEDEQYF. CDR3 DNA: TGTGCCAGCAATACTCTAGTGGGAGAGGACGAGCAGTACTTC.

The gene calls are TRBV5-1 and TRBJ1-1; D perhaps matches TRBD1 (5 bases). The CDR3 loop spans 15 amino acids. Germline V gene sequence: CDR1 SGHRS, CDR2 YFSETQ. V was pared by 0 bases and J by 3 bases, with 12 bases between. The CDR3 is CASSLVVGGDTEAFF. The CDR3 region has the DNA TGCGCCAGCAGCTTGGTTGTGGGGGGTGACACTGAAGCTTTCTTT.

This clonotype was seen a few times. The chain recombines TRBV29-1 with TRBJ1-2; D unclear. Trimming pared 4 bases from V and 3 bases from J, leaving 6 bases between. The CDR3 length is 11 residues. In germline, CDR1 is SQVTM, CDR2 ANQGSEA. Here the CDR3 DNA reads TGCAGCGTTGGGACCTACTATGGCTACACCTTC. This codes for CSVGTYYGYTF. Full variable domain (outside the CDR3, taken from reference TRBV29-1 and TRBJ1-2): SAVISQKPSRDICQRGTSLTIQCQVDSQVTMMFWYRQQPGQSLTLIATANQGSEATYESGFVIDKFPISRPNLTFSTLTVSNMSPEDSSIYLCSVGTYYGYTFGSGTRLTVV.